This T cell receptor beta chain was recorded in a study of blood T cells in healthy people across ages. Study-level results: Among long-lived donors, naive CD4+ cells were more numerous and diversity higher than in aged donors. Measured against age, TCR beta diversity per million T cells decreased in a roughly linear manner.

V was pared by 3 bases and J by 2 bases, with 9 bases between. Germline CDR1 KGHSH, CDR2 LQKENI. CDR3 length equals 14 residues. This clonotype appeared a single time. The antigen is not known. Alongside a J-beta primer mix, a sample-barcoded 5' primer served in a second PCR lasting about 7 to 11 cycles. Template switching added a 12-random-nucleotide identifier to every cDNA molecule. In TCRdb, the 5' RACE reads were re-called with MiXCR into one record per CDR3 protein. The sample consists of hundreds of thousands of distinct CDR3 sequences, around half of them appearing once. The sequenced sample consisted of blood. V is TRBV18 and J is TRBJ2-3; either TRBD1 or TRBD2 may supply D (5 bases each). This clonotype originated in a man older than 75 in good health. CDR3 DNA sequence: TGTGCCAGCTCACCCCAGGGAGACACAGATACGCAGTATTTT. Translation: CASSPQGDTDTQYF.